This entry describes one T cell receptor beta chain. The data derive from a study of blood T cell repertoires in COVID-19. About the research overall: Material from acute and convalescent COVID-19 was sourced from the United States, Italy and Spain.

Original analysis: Reference gene primers were amplified, and this amplification served to estimate nucleated cell counts. The assay was immunoSEQ multiplex PCR, and TCRdb's table has in-frame clones only and misses some. V and J calls and clone size are those listed in that table; D and trimming were worked out from the DNA. The sample records some 52,000 clones, about 90% being singletons. V was pared by 3 bases and J by 1 base, with 7 bases between. Germline CDR1 is MDHEN and CDR2 is SYDVKM. The CDR3 contains 14 residues. The source of this sequence is a human donor in a cohort sampled during active COVID-19. This chain links TRBV28 with TRBJ1-3; the D gene is possibly TRBD1 (5 bases). The sample consisted of peripheral blood. CDR3 loop: CASSFGGSGNTIYF. DNA for the CDR3: TGTGCCAGCAGTTTCGGGGGGTCTGGAAACACCATATATTTT.